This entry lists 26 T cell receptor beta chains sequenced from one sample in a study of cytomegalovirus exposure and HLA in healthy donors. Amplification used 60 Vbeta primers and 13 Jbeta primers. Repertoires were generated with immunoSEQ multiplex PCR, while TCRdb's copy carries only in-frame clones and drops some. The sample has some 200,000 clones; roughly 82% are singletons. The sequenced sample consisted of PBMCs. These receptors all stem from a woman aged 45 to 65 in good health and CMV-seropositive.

The CDR3 nucleotides are TGTGCCAGCAGCGCCTCCCTAGCGGGGGCTCAAGAGACCCAGTACTTC. Its protein is CASSASLAGAQETQYF. J is TRBJ2-5 and V is TRBV9, with 10 bases identical to TRBD2. V gave up 3 bases and J gave up 2 bases; unmatched junction bases: 7. The CDR3 loop spans 16 amino acids. CDR1 is SGDLS, CDR2 YYNGEE, per germline.

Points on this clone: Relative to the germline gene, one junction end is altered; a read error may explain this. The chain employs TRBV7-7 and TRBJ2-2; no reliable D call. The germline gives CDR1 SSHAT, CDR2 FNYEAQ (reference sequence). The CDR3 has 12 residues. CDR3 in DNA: TGTGCTAGCAGCCGAGTATTAGGGGAGCTGTTTTTT. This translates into CASSRVLGELFF.

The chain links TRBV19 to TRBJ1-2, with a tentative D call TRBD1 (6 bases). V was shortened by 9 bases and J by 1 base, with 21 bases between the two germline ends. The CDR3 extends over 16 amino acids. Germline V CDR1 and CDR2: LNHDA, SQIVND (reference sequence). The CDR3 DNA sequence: TGTGCCAGCAGAACTGGGACAACAAGAGTTAACTATGGCTACACCTTC. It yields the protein CASRTGTTRVNYGYTF. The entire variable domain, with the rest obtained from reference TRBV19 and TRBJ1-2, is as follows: DGGITQSPKYLFRKEGQNVTLSCEQNLNHDAMYWYRQDPGQGLRLIYYSQIVNDFQKGDIAEGYSVSREKKESFPLTVTSAQKNPTAFYLCASRTGTTRVNYGYTFGSGTRLTVV.

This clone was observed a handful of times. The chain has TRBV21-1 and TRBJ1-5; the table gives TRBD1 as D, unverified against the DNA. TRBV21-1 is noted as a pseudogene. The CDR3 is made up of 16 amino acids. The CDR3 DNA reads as TGTGCCAGCAGTTCAGGGTGTCGTGGTAGCAATCAGCCCCAGCATTTT. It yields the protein CASSSGCRGSNQPQHF.

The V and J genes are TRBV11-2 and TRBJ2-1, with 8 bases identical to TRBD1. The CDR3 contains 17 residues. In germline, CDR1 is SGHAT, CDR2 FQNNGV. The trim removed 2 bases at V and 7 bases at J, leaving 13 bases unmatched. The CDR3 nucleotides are TGTGCCAGCAGCTTACCCTCCTCAGGGGGCTATTCGAATGAGCAGTTCTTC. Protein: CASSLPSSGGYSNEQFF.

The CDR3 region is CASSGQAGYGYTF. CDR3 nucleotide sequence: TGTGCCAGCAGCGGACAGGCGGGCTATGGCTACACCTTC. The chain employs TRBV5-4 and TRBJ1-2; 7 bases are shared with TRBD1. V was pared by 4 bases and J by 4 bases, with 4 bases of the junction left unmatched. This CDR3 has 13 amino acids. Germline lookup yields CDR1 SGHNT and CDR2 YYREEE (reference sequence).

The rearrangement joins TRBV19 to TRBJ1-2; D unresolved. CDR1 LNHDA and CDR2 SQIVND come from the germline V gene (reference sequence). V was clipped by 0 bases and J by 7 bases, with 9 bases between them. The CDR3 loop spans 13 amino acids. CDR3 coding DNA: TGTGCCAGTAGTATAGATGGTCAGCGTGGCTACACCTTC. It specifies CASSIDGQRGYTF.

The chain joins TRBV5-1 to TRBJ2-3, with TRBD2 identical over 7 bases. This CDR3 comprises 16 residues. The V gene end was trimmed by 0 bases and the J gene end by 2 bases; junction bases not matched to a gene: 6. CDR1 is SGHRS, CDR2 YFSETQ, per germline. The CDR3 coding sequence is TGCGCCAGCAGCTTGGCCTCTAGCGGTAACACAGATACGCAGTATTTT. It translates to CASSLASSGNTDTQYF.

The CDR3 sequence is CASSQDGIPGLAGRYNEQFF. CDR3 nucleotide sequence: TGCGCCAGCAGCCAAGACGGAATCCCGGGACTAGCGGGGAGATACAATGAGCAGTTCTTC. This chain links TRBV4-1 with TRBJ2-1, with TRBD2 identical over 13 bases. The CDR3 covers 20 residues. Per germline, CDR1 MGHRA and CDR2 YSYEKL. The V and J ends lost 0 bases and 4 bases, in that order; junction bases with no gene match: 12.

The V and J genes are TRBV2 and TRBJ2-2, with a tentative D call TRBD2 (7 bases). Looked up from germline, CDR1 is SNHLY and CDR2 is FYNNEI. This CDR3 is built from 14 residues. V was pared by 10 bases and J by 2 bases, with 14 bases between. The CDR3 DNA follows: TGTGCCACCAAGGGGGGGGTAAACACCGGGGAGCTGTTTTTT. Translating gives CATKGGVNTGELFF.

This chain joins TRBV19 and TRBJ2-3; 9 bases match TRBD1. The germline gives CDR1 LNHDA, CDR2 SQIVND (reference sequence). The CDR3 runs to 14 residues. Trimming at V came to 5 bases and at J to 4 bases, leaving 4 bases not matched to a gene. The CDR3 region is CASSDRGVPDTQYF. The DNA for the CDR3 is TGTGCCAGTAGTGACAGGGGGGTGCCAGATACGCAGTATTTT.

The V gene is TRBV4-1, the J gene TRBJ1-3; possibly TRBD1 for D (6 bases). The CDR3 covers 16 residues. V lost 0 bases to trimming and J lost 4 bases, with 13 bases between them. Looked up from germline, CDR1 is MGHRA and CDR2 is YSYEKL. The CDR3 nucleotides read TGCGCCAGCAGCCAAGAGACCGGGACACCGGGAAACACCATATATTTT. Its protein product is CASSQETGTPGNTIYF.

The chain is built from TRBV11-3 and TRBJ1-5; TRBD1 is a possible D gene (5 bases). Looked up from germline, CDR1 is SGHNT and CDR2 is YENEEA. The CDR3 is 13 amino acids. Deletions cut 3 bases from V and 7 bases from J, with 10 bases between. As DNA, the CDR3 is TGTGCCAGCAGCTTTGGGGCCCTACAGCCCCAGCATTTT. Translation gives CASSFGALQPQHF.

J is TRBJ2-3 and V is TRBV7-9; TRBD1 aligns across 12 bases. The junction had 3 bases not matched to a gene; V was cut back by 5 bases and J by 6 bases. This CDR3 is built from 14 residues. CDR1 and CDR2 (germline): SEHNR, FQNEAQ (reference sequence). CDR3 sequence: CASSRDRGRDTQYF. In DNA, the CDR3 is TGTGCCAGCAGCCGGGACAGGGGGCGTGATACGCAGTATTTT.

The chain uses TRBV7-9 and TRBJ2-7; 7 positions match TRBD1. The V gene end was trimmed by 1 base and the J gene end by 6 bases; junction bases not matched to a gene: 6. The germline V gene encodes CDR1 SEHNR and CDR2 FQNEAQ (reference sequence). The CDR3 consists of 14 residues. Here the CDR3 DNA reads TGTGCCAGCAGCTTAGGGGGACAGAGGGGCGAGCAGTACTTC. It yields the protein CASSLGGQRGEQYF.

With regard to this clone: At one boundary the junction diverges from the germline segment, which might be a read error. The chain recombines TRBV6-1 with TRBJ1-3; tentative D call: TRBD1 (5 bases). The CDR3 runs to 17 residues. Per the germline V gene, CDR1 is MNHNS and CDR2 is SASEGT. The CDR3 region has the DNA TGTGCCAGCAGGGAAGGGGCAGGGTACATCTCTGGAAACACCATATATTTT. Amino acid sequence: CASREGAGYISGNTIYF.

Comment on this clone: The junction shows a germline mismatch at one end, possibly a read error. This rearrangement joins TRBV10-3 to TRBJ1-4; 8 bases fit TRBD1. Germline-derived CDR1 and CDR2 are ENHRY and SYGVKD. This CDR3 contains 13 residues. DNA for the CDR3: TGTGCCAGCAGTGTACAGGGGGATGAAAAACTGTTTTTT. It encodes CASSVQGDEKLFF.

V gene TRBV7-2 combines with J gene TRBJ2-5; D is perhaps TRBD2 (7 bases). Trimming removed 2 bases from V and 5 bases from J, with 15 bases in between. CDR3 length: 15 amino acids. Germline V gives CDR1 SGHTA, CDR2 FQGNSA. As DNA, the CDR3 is TGTGCCAGCAGCTTAATCGCGGGGGCCGGGGAGACCCAGTACTTC. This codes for CASSLIAGAGETQYF. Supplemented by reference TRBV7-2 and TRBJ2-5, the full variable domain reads GAGVSQSPSNKVTEKGKDVELRCDPISGHTALYWYRQSLGQGLEFLIYFQGNSAPDKSGLPSDRFSAERTGGSVSTLTIQRTQQEDSAVYLCASSLIAGAGETQYFGPGTRLLVL.

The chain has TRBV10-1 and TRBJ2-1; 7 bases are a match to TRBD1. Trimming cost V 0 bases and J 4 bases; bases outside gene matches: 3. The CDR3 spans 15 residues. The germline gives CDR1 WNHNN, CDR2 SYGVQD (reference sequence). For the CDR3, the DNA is TGCGCCAGCAGTGAGTCACCAGGGGGTTACAATGAGCAGTTCTTC. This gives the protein CASSESPGGYNEQFF.

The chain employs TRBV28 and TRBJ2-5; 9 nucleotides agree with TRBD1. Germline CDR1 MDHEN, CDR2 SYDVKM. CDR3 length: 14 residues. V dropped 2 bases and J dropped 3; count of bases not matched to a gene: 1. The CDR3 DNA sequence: TGTGCCAGCAGTTTAGGGACAGGGAAAGAGACCCAGTACTTC. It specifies CASSLGTGKETQYF.

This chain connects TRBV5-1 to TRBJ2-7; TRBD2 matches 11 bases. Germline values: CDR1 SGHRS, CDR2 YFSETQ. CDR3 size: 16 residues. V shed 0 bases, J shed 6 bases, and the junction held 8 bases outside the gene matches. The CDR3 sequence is CASSLEGSGGAGEQYF. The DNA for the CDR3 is TGCGCCAGCAGCTTGGAGGGTAGCGGGGGGGCGGGCGAGCAGTACTTC.

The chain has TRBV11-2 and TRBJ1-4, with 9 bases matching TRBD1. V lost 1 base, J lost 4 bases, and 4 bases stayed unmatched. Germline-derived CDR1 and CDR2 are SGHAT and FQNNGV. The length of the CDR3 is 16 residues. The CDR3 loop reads CASSLVGTGINEKLFF. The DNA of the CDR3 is TGTGCCAGCAGCTTAGTAGGGACAGGGATTAATGAAAAACTGTTTTTT.

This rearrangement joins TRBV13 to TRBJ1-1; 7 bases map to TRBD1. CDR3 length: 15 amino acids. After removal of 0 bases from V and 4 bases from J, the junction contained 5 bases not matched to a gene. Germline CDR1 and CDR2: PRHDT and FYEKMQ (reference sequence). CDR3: CASSLGAGGVTEAFF. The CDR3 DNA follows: TGTGCCAGCAGCTTAGGCGCAGGGGGAGTCACTGAAGCTTTCTTT. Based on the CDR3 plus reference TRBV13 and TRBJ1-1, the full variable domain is AAGVIQSPRHLIKEKRETATLKCYPIPRHDTVYWYQQGPGQDPQFLISFYEKMQSDKGSIPDRFSAQQFSDYHSELNMSSLELGDSALYFCASSLGAGGVTEAFFGQGTRLTVV.

The CDR3, as DNA: TGTGCCAGCATGGGGAAAGCGGTTAACTATGGCTACACCTTC. Translated: CASMGKAVNYGYTF. The chain links TRBV6-6 to TRBJ1-2; D is ambiguous. CDR1 is MNHNY and CDR2 is SVGAGI in the germline V gene (reference sequence). The CDR3 runs 14 residues. The V gene lost 7 bases and the J gene lost 1 base, with 13 bases spanning the gap.

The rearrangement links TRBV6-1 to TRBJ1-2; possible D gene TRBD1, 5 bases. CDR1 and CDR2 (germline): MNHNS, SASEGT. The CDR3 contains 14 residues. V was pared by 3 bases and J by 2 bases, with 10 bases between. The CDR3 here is CASSDRGRNYGYTF. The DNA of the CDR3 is TGTGCCAGCAGTGATAGGGGCAGGAACTATGGCTACACCTTC.

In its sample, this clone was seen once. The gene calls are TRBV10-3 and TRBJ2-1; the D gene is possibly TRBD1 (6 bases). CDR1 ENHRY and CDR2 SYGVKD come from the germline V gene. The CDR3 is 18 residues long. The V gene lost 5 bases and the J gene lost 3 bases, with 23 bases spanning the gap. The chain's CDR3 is CAISSQGNDQGYYNEQFF. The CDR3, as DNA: TGTGCCATCAGTTCACAGGGCAATGATCAGGGCTACTACAATGAGCAGTTCTTC.